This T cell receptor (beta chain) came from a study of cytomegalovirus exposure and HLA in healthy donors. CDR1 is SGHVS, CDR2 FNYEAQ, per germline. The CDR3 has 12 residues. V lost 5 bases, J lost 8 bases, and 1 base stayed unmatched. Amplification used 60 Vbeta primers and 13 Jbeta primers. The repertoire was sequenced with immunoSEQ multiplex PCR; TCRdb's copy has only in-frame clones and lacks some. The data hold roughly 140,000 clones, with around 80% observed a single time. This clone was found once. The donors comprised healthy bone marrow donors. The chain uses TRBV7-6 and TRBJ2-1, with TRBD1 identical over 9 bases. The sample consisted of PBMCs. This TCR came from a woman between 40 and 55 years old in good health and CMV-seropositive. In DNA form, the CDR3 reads TGTGCCAGCAGCCGACAGGGGGATGAGCAGTTCTTC. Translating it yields CASSRQGDEQFF.